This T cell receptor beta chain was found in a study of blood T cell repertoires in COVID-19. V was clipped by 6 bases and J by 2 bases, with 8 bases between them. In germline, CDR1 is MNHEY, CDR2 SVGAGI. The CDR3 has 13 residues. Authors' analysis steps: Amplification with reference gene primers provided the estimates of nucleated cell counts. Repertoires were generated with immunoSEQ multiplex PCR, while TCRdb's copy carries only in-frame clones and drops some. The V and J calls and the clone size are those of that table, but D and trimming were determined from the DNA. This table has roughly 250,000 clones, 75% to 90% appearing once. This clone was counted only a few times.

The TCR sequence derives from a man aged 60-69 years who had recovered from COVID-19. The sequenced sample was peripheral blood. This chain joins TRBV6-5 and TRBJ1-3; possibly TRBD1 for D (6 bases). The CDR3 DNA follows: TGTGCCAGCAGAAGGGGGACTGGAAACACCATATATTTT. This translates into CASRRGTGNTIYF.